This T cell receptor (beta chain) was captured in a study of blood T cells in healthy people across ages. Study-wide results and limits: More naive CD4+ cells and higher diversity marked long-lived donors relative to aged donors.

PCR was performed a second time for roughly 7 to 11 cycles using a sample-barcoded 5' primer and a J-beta primer mix. TCRdb reprocessed the 5' RACE reads via MiXCR and lists one record per CDR3 protein. Among 1.6 million or so distinct CDR3 sequences listed, about 35% were seen once. Worth noting for this clonotype: Its cognate antigen is unknown.

V lost 6 bases and J lost 3; bases outside the gene matches: 7. CDR3 length: 14 amino acids. V usage is TRBV12-3 or TRBV12-4 and J usage is TRBJ2-7, with 8 bases fitting TRBD1. The sequence came from a woman between 25 and 40 years old in good health. The sample consisted of blood. The CDR3 DNA follows: TGTGCCAGCAGATTGACAGGGGTGGTCTACGAGCAGTACTTC. Translation gives CASRLTGVVYEQYF.